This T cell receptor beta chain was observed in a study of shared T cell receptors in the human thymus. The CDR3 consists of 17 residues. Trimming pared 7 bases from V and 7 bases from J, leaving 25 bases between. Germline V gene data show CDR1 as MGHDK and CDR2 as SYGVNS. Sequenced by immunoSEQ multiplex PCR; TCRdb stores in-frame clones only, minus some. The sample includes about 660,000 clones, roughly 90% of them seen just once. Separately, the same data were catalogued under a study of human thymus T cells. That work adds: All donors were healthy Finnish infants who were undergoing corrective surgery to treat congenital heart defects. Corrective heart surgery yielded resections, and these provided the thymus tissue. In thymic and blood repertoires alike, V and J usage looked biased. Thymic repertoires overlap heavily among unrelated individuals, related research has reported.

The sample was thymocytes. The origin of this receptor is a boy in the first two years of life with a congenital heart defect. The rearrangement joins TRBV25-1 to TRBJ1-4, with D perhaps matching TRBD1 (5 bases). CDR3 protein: CASTGWQLAGIREKLFF. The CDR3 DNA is TGTGCCAGCACCGGATGGCAATTGGCAGGGATACGTGAAAAACTGTTTTTT.